The 3 T cell receptor beta chains listed next were all sequenced from one sample in a study of beta chain features in type 1 diabetes. Their recognized antigens are unknown. What was sequenced were expressed TCRB transcripts, since all of the isolated RNA had been reverse transcribed. Profiling relied on immunoSEQ multiplex PCR, and the TCRdb table lists in-frame clones only, not all of them. The data show some 270,000 clones, approximately 11% seen once. Findings and caveats of the study: Patients with Type 1 diabetes showed moderately but significantly shorter TCRB CDR3s in all four CD4+ subsets.

The sequencing sample was made of naive CD4+ T cells from blood. Receptors originate from a man in his thirties or forties with type 1 diabetes.

The chain couples TRBV11-2 to TRBJ2-3; D ambiguous. V lost 0 bases and J lost 11, with 18 bases in between. This CDR3 is built from 15 residues. Germline V gives CDR1 SGHAT, CDR2 FQNNGV. DNA of the CDR3: TGTGCCAGCAGCTTAGATCGTGGCTCAGGATACGAGCAGTATTTT. Amino acids: CASSLDRGSGYEQYF.

The chain joins TRBV6-5 to TRBJ2-7, with TRBD2 matching 8 bases. CDR1 is MNHEY and CDR2 is SVGAGI in the germline V gene. The CDR3 contains 14 residues. The V gene end was trimmed by 4 bases and the J gene end by 5 bases; junction bases not matched to a gene: 7. CDR3 in amino acids: CASSSGGVADEQYF. In nucleotides, the CDR3 is TGTGCCAGCAGTTCGGGGGGGGTAGCCGACGAGCAGTACTTC.

This clone has a handful of counts. The chain has TRBV6-6 and TRBJ1-6; D is unresolved. The CDR3 length is 14 residues. V shed 9 bases and J shed 7 bases, with 16 bases lying between them. Germline V gene lookup returns CDR1 MNHNY and CDR2 SVGAGI (reference sequence). CDR3 protein: CASSRLFRNSPLHF. DNA for the CDR3: TGTGCCAGTTCGAGGTTGTTTCGGAATTCACCCCTCCACTTT.